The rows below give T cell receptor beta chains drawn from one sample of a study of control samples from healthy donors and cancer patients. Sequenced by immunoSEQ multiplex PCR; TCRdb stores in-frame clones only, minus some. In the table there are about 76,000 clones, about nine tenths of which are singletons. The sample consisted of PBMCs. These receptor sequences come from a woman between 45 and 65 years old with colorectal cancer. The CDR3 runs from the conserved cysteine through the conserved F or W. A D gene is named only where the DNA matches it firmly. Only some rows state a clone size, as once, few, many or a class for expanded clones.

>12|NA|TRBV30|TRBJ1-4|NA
TGTGCCTGGAGCATAGATGGTGAAAAACTGTTTTTT
CAWSIDGEKLFF
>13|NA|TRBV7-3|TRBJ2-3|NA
TGTGCCAGCAGCTCCGATCAGGCAGATACGCAGTATTTT
CASSSDQADTQYF
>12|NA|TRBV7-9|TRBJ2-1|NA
TGTGCCAGCAGCTTGATTGGTGATGAGCAGTTCTTC
CASSLIGDEQFF
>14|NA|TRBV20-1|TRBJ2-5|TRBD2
TGCAGTGCTAGTTATAGCGGGGCCAGCGAGACCCAGTACTTC
CSASYSGASETQYF
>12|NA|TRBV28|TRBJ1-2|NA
TGTGCCAGCGGCCGGACGGTATATGGCTACACCTTC
CASGRTVYGYTF
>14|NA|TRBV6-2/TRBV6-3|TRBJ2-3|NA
TGTGCCAGCAGTTTTATACAGGGCACAGATACGCAGTATTTT
CASSFIQGTDTQYF
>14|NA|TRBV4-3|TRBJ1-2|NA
TGCGCCAGCAGCCAAGGAGAGGGAAGTTATGGCTACACCTTC
CASSQGEGSYGYTF
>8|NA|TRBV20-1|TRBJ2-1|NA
TGCAGTGCTAGAAATCTGTTCTTC
CSARNLFF
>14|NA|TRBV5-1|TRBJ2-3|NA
TGCGCCAGCAGCTTGGGTCGCCCCACAGATACGCAGTATTTT
CASSLGRPTDTQYF
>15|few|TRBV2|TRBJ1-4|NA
TGTGCCAGCAGTGAACAGGGAGGGACTAATGAAAAACTGTTTTTT
CASSEQGGTNEKLFF
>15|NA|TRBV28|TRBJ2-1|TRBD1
TGTGCCAGCAGTTCAGGGGGCGAAAGGGCTAATGAGCAGTTCTTC
CASSSGGERANEQFF
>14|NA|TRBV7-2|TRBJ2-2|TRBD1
TGTGCCAGCAGCCAGGACAGGGCTACCGGGGAGCTGTTTTTT
CASSQDRATGELFF
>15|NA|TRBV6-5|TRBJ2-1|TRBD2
TGTGCCAGCAGTTACTCAGGCGGGAGATACAATGAGCAGTTCTTC
CASSYSGGRYNEQFF
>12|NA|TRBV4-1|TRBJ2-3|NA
TGCGCCAGCAGCCAAGACAGTGCAACGCAGTATTTT
CASSQDSATQYF
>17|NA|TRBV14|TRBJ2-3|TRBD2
TGTGCCAGCAGCACGGCCGGGCGGGGGGGCCGATCAGATACGCAGTATTTT
CASSTAGRGGRSDTQYF
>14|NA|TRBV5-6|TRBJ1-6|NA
TGTGCCAGCAGCTTGGGCCAGTTTAATTCACCCCTCCACTTT
CASSLGQFNSPLHF
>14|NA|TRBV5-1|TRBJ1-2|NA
TGCGCCAGCAGCTTGTCCACAGAGAACTATGGCTACACCTTC
CASSLSTENYGYTF
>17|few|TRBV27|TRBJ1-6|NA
TGTGCCAGCAGAGTCTTGCAGGTTACAACTAGCAATTCACCCCTCCACTTT
CASRVLQVTTSNSPLHF
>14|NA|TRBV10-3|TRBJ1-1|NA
TGTGCCATCAGTGAATCGGGGGCCCCTGTCGAAGCTTTCTTT
CAISESGAPVEAFF
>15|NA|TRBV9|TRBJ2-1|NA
TGTGCCAGCAGCGTAGTTAGCGGACCGTACAATGAGCAGTTCTTC
CASSVVSGPYNEQFF
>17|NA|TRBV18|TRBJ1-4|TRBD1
TGTGCCAGCTCACCGAGGGGACAGACCACAACTAATGAAAAACTGTTTTTT
CASSPRGQTTTNEKLFF
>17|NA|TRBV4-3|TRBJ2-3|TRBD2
TGCGCCAGCAGCCAAGAATTGCTAGCGGGGGGACGGGATACGCAGTATTTT
CASSQELLAGGRDTQYF
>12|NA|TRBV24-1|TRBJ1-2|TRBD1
TGTGCCACCAGTGGGGACAGGGGCGGCTACACCTTC
CATSGDRGGYTF
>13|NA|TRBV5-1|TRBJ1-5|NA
TGCGCCAGCAGCACAACCTCGGATCAGCCCCAGCATTTT
CASSTTSDQPQHF
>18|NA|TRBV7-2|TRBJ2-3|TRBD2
TGTGCCAGCAGCCCCGGACTAGCGGGGGGCCCTAGCACAGATACGCAGTATTTT
CASSPGLAGGPSTDTQYF
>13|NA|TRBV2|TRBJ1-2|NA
TGTGCCAGCACCGGAGGGACATGGAATGGCTACACCTTC
CASTGGTWNGYTF